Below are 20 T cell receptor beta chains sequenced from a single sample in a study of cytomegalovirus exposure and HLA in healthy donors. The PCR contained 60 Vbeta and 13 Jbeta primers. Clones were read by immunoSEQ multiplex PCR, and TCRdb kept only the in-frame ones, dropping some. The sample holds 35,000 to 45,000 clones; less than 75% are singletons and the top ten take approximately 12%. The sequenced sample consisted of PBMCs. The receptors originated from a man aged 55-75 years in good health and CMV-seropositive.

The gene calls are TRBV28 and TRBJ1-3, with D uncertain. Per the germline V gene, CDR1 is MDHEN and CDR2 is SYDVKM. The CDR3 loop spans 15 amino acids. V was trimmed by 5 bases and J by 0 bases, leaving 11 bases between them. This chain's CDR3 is CASSPTRVSGNTIYF. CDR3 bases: TGTGCCAGCAGTCCCACTCGGGTCTCTGGAAACACCATATATTTT. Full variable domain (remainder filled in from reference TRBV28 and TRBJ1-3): DVKVTQSSRYLVKRTGEKVFLECVQDMDHENMFWYRQDPGLGLRLIYFSYDVKMKEKGDIPEGYSVSREKKERFSLILESASTNQTSMYLCASSPTRVSGNTIYFGEGSWLTVV.

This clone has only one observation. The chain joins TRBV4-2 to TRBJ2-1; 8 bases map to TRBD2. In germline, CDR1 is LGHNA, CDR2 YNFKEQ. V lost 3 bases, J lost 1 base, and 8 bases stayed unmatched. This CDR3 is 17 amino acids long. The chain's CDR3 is CASSQNLAGGSYNEQFF. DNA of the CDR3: TGTGCCAGCAGCCAGAACCTTGCGGGAGGATCCTACAATGAGCAGTTCTTC.

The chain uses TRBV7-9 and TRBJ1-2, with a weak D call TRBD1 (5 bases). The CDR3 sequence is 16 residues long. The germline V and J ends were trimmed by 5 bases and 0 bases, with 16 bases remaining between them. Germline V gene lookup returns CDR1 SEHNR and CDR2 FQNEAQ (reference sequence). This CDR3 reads CASSLIGGATNYGYTF. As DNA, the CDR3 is TGTGCCAGCAGCCTAATCGGTGGGGCTACTAACTATGGCTACACCTTC.

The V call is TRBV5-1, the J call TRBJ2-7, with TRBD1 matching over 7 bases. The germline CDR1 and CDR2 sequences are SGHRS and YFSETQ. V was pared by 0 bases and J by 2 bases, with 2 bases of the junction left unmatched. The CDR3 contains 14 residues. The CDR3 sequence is CASSLEGAPYEQYF. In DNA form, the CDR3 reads TGCGCCAGCAGCTTGGAGGGGGCGCCCTACGAGCAGTACTTC. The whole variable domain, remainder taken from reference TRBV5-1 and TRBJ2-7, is KAGVTQTPRYLIKTRGQQVTLSCSPISGHRSVSWYQQTPGQGLQFLFEYFSETQRNKGNFPGRFSGRQFSNSRSEMNVSTLELGDSALYLCASSLEGAPYEQYFGPGTRLTVT.

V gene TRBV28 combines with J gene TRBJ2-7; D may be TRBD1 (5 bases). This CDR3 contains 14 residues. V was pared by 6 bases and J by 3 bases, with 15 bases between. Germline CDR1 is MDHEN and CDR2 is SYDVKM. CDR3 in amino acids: CASSSPDSSYEQYF. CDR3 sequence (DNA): TGTGCCAGCAGCTCTCCAGACAGCAGCTACGAGCAGTACTTC.

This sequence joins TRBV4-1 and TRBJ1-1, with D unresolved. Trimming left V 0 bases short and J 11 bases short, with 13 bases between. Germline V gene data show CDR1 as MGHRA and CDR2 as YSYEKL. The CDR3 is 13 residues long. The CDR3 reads CASSQEGRWLAFF. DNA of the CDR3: TGCGCCAGCAGCCAAGAGGGGAGGTGGCTGGCTTTCTTT.

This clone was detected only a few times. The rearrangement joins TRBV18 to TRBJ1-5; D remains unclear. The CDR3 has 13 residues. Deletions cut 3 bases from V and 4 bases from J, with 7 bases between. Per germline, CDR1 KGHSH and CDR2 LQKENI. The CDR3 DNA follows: TGTGCCAGCTCACCGGACTCAAATCAGCCCCAGCATTTT. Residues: CASSPDSNQPQHF. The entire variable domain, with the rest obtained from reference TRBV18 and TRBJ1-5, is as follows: NAGVMQNPRHLVRRRGQEARLRCSPMKGHSHVYWYRQLPEEGLKFMVYLQKENIIDESGMPKERFSAEFPKEGPSILRIQQVVRGDSAAYFCASSPDSNQPQHFGDGTRLSIL.

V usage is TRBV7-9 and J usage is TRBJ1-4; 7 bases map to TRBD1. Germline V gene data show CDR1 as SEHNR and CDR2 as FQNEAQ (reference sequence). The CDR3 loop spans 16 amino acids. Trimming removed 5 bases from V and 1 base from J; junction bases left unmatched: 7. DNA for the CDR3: TGTGCCAGCAGCCAGGCCTACAGGGGAACTAATGAAAAACTGTTTTTT. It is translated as CASSQAYRGTNEKLFF.

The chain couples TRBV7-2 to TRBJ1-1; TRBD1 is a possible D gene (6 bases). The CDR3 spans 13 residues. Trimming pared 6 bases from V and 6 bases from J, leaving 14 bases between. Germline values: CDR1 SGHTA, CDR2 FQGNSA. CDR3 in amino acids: CASSLPRTAEAFF. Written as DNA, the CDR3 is TGTGCCAGCAGTTTACCAAGGACAGCTGAAGCTTTCTTT.

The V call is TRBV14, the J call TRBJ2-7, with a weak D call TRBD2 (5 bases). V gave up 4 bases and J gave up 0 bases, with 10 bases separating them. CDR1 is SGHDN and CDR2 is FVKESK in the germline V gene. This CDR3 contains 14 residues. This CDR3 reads CASSLGRDSYEQYF. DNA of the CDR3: TGTGCCAGCAGCCTAGGACGGGACTCCTACGAGCAGTACTTC.

The CDR3 sequence: CASSMQVPTYGYTF. The CDR3 nucleotides read TGTGCCAGTAGTATGCAGGTCCCGACGTATGGCTACACCTTC. The V call is TRBV19, the J call TRBJ1-2; D call uncertain. V was shortened by 3 bases and J by 5 bases, with 13 bases between the two germline ends. CDR3 length equals 14 residues. The germline gives CDR1 LNHDA, CDR2 SQIVND (reference sequence).

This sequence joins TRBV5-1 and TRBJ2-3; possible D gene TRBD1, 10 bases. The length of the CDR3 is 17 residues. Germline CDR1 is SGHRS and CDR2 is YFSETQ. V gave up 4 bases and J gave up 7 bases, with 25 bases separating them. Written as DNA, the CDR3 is TGCGCCAGCAGCCCGTCAGCGGGGGGACAGGGGCCGAATACGCAGTATTTT. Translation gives CASSPSAGGQGPNTQYF.

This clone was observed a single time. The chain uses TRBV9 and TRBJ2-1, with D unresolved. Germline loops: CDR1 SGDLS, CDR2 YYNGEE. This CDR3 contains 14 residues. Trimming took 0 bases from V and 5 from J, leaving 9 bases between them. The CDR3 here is CASSVAGLHNEQFF. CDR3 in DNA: TGTGCCAGCAGCGTAGCTGGGCTTCACAATGAGCAGTTCTTC.

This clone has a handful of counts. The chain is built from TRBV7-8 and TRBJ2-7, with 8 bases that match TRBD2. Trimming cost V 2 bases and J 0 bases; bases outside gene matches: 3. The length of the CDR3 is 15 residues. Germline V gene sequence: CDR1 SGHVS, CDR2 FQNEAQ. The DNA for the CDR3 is TGTGCCAGCAGCTTATTAGCGGGAAGCTCCTACGAGCAGTACTTC. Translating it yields CASSLLAGSSYEQYF.

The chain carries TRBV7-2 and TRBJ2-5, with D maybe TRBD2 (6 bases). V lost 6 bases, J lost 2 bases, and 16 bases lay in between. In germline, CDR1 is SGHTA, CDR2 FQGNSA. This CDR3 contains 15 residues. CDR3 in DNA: TGTGCCAGCAGGGTCGGGCCTAGCGAGCAAGAGACCCAGTACTTC. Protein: CASRVGPSEQETQYF.

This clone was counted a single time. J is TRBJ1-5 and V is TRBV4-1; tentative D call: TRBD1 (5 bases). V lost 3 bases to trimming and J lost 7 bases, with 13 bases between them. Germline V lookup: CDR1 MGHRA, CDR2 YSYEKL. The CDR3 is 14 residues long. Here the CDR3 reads CASSQQGLGQPQHF. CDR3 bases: TGCGCCAGCAGCCAGCAGGGACTGGGGCAGCCCCAGCATTTT.

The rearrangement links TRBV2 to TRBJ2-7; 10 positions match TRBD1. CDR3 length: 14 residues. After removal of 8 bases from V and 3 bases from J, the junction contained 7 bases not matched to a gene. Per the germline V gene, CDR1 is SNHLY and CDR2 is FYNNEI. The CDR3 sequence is CASRTGTGDYEQYF. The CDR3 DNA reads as TGTGCCAGCCGTACGGGGACAGGGGACTACGAGCAGTACTTC.

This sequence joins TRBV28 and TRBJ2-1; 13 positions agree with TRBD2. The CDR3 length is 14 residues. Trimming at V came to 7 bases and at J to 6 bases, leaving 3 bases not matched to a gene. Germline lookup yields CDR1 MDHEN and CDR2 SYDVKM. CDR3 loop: CASITSGRGNEQFF. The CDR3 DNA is TGTGCCAGCATTACTAGCGGGAGGGGCAATGAGCAGTTCTTC.

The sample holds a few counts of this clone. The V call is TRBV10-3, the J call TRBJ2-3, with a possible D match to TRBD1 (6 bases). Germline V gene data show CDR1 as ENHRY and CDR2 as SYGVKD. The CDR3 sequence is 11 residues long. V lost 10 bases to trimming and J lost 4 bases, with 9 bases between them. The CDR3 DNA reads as TGTGCCACCAGGGGCGCAGATACGCAGTATTTT. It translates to CATRGADTQYF.

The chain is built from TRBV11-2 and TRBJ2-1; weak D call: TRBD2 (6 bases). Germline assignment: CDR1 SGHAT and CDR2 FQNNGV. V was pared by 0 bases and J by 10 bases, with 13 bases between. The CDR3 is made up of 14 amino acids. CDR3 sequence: CASSLDPSVGEQFF. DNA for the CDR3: TGTGCCAGCAGCTTAGACCCTAGCGTCGGCGAGCAGTTCTTC.